A single sample is the source of the 24 T cell receptor beta chains below, sequenced in a study of response to subunit inactivated influenza vaccine. TCRdb used MiXCR to reprocess the RT-PCR reads, holding one entry per CDR3 protein. This sample yields 700,000 to 900,000 distinct CDR3 sequences, of which 20% to 25% are seen a single time; more than 8.5% belongs to the top ten. Material: PBMCs from blood, obtained around 5 days after vaccination. The receptors stem from a man aged 45-65 years who received an inactivated influenza vaccine.

The chain uses TRBV9 and TRBJ1-2, with unresolved D. CDR3 size: 13 residues. The germline V gene encodes CDR1 SGDLS and CDR2 YYNGEE. V was cut by 4 bases and J by 9 bases, with 16 bases left in between. The CDR3 protein is CASSPSSLGSYTF. CDR3 nucleotides: TGTGCCAGCAGCCCAAGTAGCTTGGGGAGCTACACCTTC.

This chain joins TRBV4-2 and TRBJ2-3; 7 bases fit TRBD2. This CDR3 is built from 17 residues. Trimming cost V 0 bases and J 3 bases; bases outside gene matches: 9. Germline CDR1 reads LGHNA; CDR2 reads YNFKEQ. The DNA for the CDR3 is TGTGCCAGCAGCCAAGATTATCCGGGACTACCGACAGATACGCAGTATTTT. Residues: CASSQDYPGLPTDTQYF.

The chain couples TRBV5-1 to TRBJ2-1; no reliable D call. The length of the CDR3 is 17 residues. Germline loops: CDR1 SGHRS, CDR2 YFSETQ. Trimming left V 0 bases short and J 8 bases short, with 21 bases between. This chain's CDR3 is CASSLASNTYLGDEQFF. The DNA of the CDR3 is TGCGCCAGCAGCTTGGCCTCGAACACTTACTTGGGCGATGAGCAGTTCTTC. Full variable domain (remainder filled in from reference TRBV5-1 and TRBJ2-1): KAGVTQTPRYLIKTRGQQVTLSCSPISGHRSVSWYQQTPGQGLQFLFEYFSETQRNKGNFPGRFSGRQFSNSRSEMNVSTLELGDSALYLCASSLASNTYLGDEQFFGPGTRLTVL.

This clonotype turned up a few times. V usage is TRBV6-2 or TRBV6-3 and J usage is TRBJ1-6; 9 nucleotides line up with TRBD1. The CDR3 runs to 16 residues. The V and J ends lost 4 bases and 5 bases, in that order; junction bases with no gene match: 6. CDR1 and CDR2 (germline): MNHEY, SVGEGT. The chain's CDR3 is CASSSGTGTNNSPLHF. The CDR3 nucleotides read TGTGCCAGCAGTTCCGGGACAGGGACGAATAATTCACCCCTCCACTTT.

The chain joins TRBV27 to TRBJ2-1; D might be TRBD1 (6 bases). CDR1 is MNHEY, CDR2 SMNVEV, per germline (reference sequence). Trimming left V 2 bases short and J 9 bases short, with 23 bases between. This CDR3 region has 17 residues. For the CDR3, the DNA is TGTGCCAGCAGTTTAAACCCCTTTAAGGCAGGGGTGGGTGAGCAGTTCTTC. Translated: CASSLNPFKAGVGEQFF.

The chain carries TRBV5-1 and TRBJ1-1; D not resolved. This CDR3 has 14 residues. V lost 0 bases to trimming and J lost 7 bases, with 13 bases between them. Germline V gene lookup returns CDR1 SGHRS and CDR2 YFSETQ. The CDR3 loop is CASSLGQGGSEAFF. Written as DNA, the CDR3 is TGCGCCAGCAGCTTGGGCCAAGGTGGAAGTGAAGCTTTCTTT.

This clonotype was seen repeatedly, ten times or more. The gene calls are TRBV27 and TRBJ2-1, with TRBD2 matching 7 bases. The CDR3 sequence is 14 residues long. Germline V lookup: CDR1 MNHEY, CDR2 SMNVEV (reference sequence). V was pared by 2 bases and J by 3 bases, with 1 base of the junction left unmatched. Written as DNA, the CDR3 is TGTGCCAGCAGTTTAACGGGGGGCTACAATGAGCAGTTCTTC. Its translation is CASSLTGGYNEQFF.

The chain joins TRBV29-1 to TRBJ2-7; no clear D. Trimming removed 6 bases at V and 0 bases at J, with 6 bases between. This CDR3 is built from 11 residues. Germline V gives CDR1 SQVTM, CDR2 ANQGSEA. CDR3 loop: CSVQYSYEQYF. The CDR3, as DNA: TGCAGCGTGCAATACTCCTACGAGCAGTACTTC.

The V call is TRBV12-3 or TRBV12-4, the J call TRBJ2-5; possibly TRBD1 or TRBD2 for D (5 bases each). V lost 3 bases to trimming and J lost 5 bases, with 19 bases between them. The CDR3 has 16 amino acids. CDR3 coding DNA: TGTGCCAGCAGTTTGGCCCCAGGGCTTAGCGAGGAGACCCAGTACTTC. It translates to CASSLAPGLSEETQYF.

This chain links TRBV7-2 with TRBJ2-2, with D possibly matching TRBD1 (5 bases). Looked up from germline, CDR1 is SGHTA and CDR2 is FQGNSA. Trimming pared 2 bases from V and 6 bases from J, leaving 7 bases between. The CDR3 covers 13 residues. The CDR3 DNA follows: TGTGCCAGCAGCTTATACAGGTCCGGGGAGCTGTTTTTT. Translated, it gives CASSLYRSGELFF.

The rearrangement links TRBV25-1 to TRBJ2-1; possibly TRBD1 or TRBD2 for D (5 bases each). The CDR3 length is 14 residues. Trimming stripped 7 bases from V and 2 bases from J, with 12 bases between. Looked up from germline, CDR1 is MGHDK and CDR2 is SYGVNS. CDR3 in DNA: TGTGCCAGCACTGGGACCGACACCTACAATGAGCAGTTCTTC. Protein: CASTGTDTYNEQFF. Filled out from reference TRBV25-1 and TRBJ2-1, the complete variable domain reads EADIYQTPRYLVIGTGKKITLECSQTMGHDKMYWYQQDPGMELHLIHYSYGVNSTEKGDLSSESTVSRIRTEHFPLTLESARPSHTSQYLCASTGTDTYNEQFFGPGTRLTVL.

This rearrangement joins TRBV12-3 or TRBV12-4 to TRBJ2-5; perhaps TRBD2 as D (6 bases). With 3 bases removed from V and 5 bases from J, the gap between germline ends came to 16 bases. This CDR3 has 15 residues. The CDR3 DNA reads TGTGCCAGCAGTTTCAATAGAGGGCGGGGTGAGACCCAGTACTTC. Protein product: CASSFNRGRGETQYF.

This clonotype was recorded a few times. J is TRBJ2-3 and V is TRBV5-1, with TRBD2 as a possible D gene (6 bases). Germline V gene sequence: CDR1 SGHRS, CDR2 YFSETQ. The CDR3 sequence is 15 residues long. Trimming shortened V by 4 bases and J by 4 bases, and 16 bases separated the two germline ends. The CDR3 here is CASSLDGGPADTQYF. For the CDR3, the DNA is TGCGCCAGCAGCCTGGACGGGGGACCCGCAGATACGCAGTATTTT.

The chain has TRBV7-9 and TRBJ2-7; D gene unclear. V was shortened by 3 bases and J by 0 bases, with 9 bases between the two germline ends. The V gene's germline CDR1 is SEHNR and CDR2 FQNEAQ (reference sequence). This CDR3 is 14 amino acids long. CDR3 in amino acids: CASSLDESSYEQYF. The CDR3 coding sequence is TGTGCCAGCAGCTTGGACGAGAGCTCCTACGAGCAGTACTTC.

The V call is TRBV6-1, the J call TRBJ2-1; D is perhaps TRBD1 (6 bases). CDR1 is MNHNS, CDR2 SASEGT, per germline. This CDR3 comprises 16 residues. V was clipped by 4 bases and J by 0 bases, with 13 bases between them. CDR3 region: CASSGLTGSSYNEQFF. CDR3 DNA: TGTGCCAGCAGTGGATTGACAGGTAGCTCCTACAATGAGCAGTTCTTC.

V and J are TRBV12-3 or TRBV12-4 and TRBJ2-6, with D maybe TRBD1 (5 bases). This CDR3 region has 15 residues. Deletions cut 5 bases from V and 0 bases from J, with 8 bases between. The CDR3 DNA reads as TGTGCCAGCAGTCGGACATACTCTGGGGCCAACGTCCTGACTTTC. It is translated as CASSRTYSGANVLTF.

In its sample, this clonotype was seen a few times. The junction does not match germline at one end; this may be a read error. The rearrangement joins TRBV7-9 to TRBJ2-1; 7 nucleotides agree with TRBD2. The germline V gene encodes CDR1 SEHNR and CDR2 FQNEAQ (reference sequence). The CDR3 is 10 amino acids. CDR3 DNA sequence: TGTGCCAGCAGCTTAGGGGGAGGGACCTTC. It is translated as CASSLGGGTF.

This clonotype was detected only a few times. The V call is TRBV20-1, the J call TRBJ2-5; D call uncertain. The germline V gene encodes CDR1 DFQATT and CDR2 SNEGSKA (reference sequence). The length of the CDR3 is 13 residues. Trimming removed 5 bases from V and 1 base from J, with 11 bases in between. The CDR3 coding sequence is TGCAGTGCTCCCTATTTAGCCCAAGAGACCCAGTACTTC. Its translation is CSAPYLAQETQYF.

The CDR3 region is CASSVLGGQETQYF. The CDR3 DNA follows: TGTGCCAGCAGTGTACTTGGGGGTCAAGAGACCCAGTACTTC. The chain uses TRBV12-3 or TRBV12-4 and TRBJ2-5; TRBD1 or TRBD2 may be the D gene (5 bases each). This CDR3 has 14 residues. V lost 5 bases and J 2 bases, leaving 12 bases between the germline ends.

The chain couples TRBV21-1 to TRBJ2-5; the table calls TRBD2, which could not be checked here. TRBV21-1 is noted as a pseudogene. The CDR3 contains 13 residues. CDR3 loop: CASSELEKETQYF. The DNA of the CDR3 is TGTGCCAGCTCAGAACTAGAAAAAGAGACCCAGTACTTC.

The chain recombines TRBV4-2 with TRBJ2-7; 13 positions agree with TRBD2. The CDR3 covers 15 residues. The V gene end was trimmed by 1 base and the J gene end by 7 bases; junction bases not matched to a gene: 4. Germline values: CDR1 LGHNA, CDR2 YNFKEQ. The CDR3 is CASSQGTSGSEEQYF. CDR3 DNA: TGTGCCAGCAGCCAAGGGACTAGCGGGAGTGAGGAGCAGTACTTC.

There are a few counts of this clonotype. The V call is TRBV5-1, the J call TRBJ2-3; D remains unclear. CDR3 size: 15 residues. Germline V gene lookup returns CDR1 SGHRS and CDR2 YFSETQ. Trimming pared 3 bases from V and 1 base from J, leaving 12 bases between. For the CDR3, the DNA is TGCGCCAGCAGCTATCAGGAAATTGGCACAGATACGCAGTATTTT. Translating gives CASSYQEIGTDTQYF.

V and J are TRBV7-6 and TRBJ2-7, with D perhaps matching TRBD1 or TRBD2 (5 bases each). Trimming shortened V by 1 base and J by 6 bases, and 19 bases separated the two germline ends. Germline lookup yields CDR1 SGHVS and CDR2 FNYEAQ. This CDR3 region has 16 residues. CDR3 protein: CASSLGGNGATSEQYF. CDR3 bases: TGTGCCAGCAGCTTAGGGGGGAATGGGGCAACCTCCGAGCAGTACTTC.

This clonotype was picked up a small number of times. The chain employs TRBV5-1 and TRBJ2-7, with 11 bases lining up with TRBD2. The CDR3 consists of 16 residues. V shed 4 bases, J shed 1 base, and the junction held 7 bases outside the gene matches. CDR1 and CDR2 (germline): SGHRS, YFSETQ. The CDR3 nucleotides read TGCGCCAGCAGCATAGGATCTAGCGGGGGGTCCTACGAGCAGTACTTC. Encoded protein: CASSIGSSGGSYEQYF.